Following are 10 T cell receptor beta chains from one sample sequenced in a study of blood T cell repertoires in COVID-19. Method: immunoSEQ multiplex PCR; TCRdb's copy keeps in-frame clones and lacks some. The sample yields 12,000 to 15,000 clones, about 91% seen once. The sample consisted of peripheral blood. Receptors originate from a human donor in a cohort sampled during active COVID-19.

In this sample, this clone turned up once. The V gene is TRBV2, the J gene TRBJ2-4; TRBD1 is a possible D gene (6 bases). The germline V gene has CDR1 SNHLY and CDR2 FYNNEI. CDR3 length: 16 residues. V was clipped by 6 bases and J by 9 bases, with 24 bases between them. The CDR3: CASRADSRPIGSIQYF. The CDR3 DNA sequence: TGTGCCAGCAGGGCGGACAGTCGACCTATTGGAAGCATTCAGTACTTC.

In this sample, this clone turned up once. The chain combines TRBV18 with TRBJ2-7; D perhaps matches TRBD2 (6 bases). CDR3 size: 16 residues. CDR1 and CDR2 (germline): KGHSH, LQKENI. V lost 6 bases to trimming and J lost 4 bases, with 22 bases between them. The CDR3: CASSPDGSAVLYEQYF. CDR3 DNA sequence: TGTGCCAGCTCTCCGGACGGGAGCGCCGTTTTATACGAGCAGTACTTC.

This clone has just a few counts. The rearrangement joins TRBV29-1 to TRBJ1-5; TRBD1 agrees at 8 bases. The length of the CDR3 is 16 residues. J lost 4 bases, V lost 4 bases, and 12 bases had no gene match. Germline V gives CDR1 SQVTM, CDR2 ANQGSEA. The CDR3 protein is CSVVTGTGERNQPQHF. CDR3 DNA sequence: TGCAGCGTTGTGACCGGGACAGGAGAGAGAAATCAGCCCCAGCATTTT.

V gene TRBV6-1 combines with J gene TRBJ2-2; D remains unclear. Germline values: CDR1 MNHNS, CDR2 SASEGT. The CDR3 sequence is 15 residues long. Trimming cost V 0 bases and J 5 bases, with 10 bases left between them. The CDR3 DNA sequence: TGTGCCAGCAGTGAAGCGCAAGCTCTAACCGGGGAGCTGTTTTTT. Translation: CASSEAQALTGELFF.

The chain recombines TRBV2 with TRBJ2-7; 9 bases are shared with TRBD2. Germline V CDR1 and CDR2: SNHLY, FYNNEI. After removal of 11 bases from V and 2 bases from J, the junction contained 10 bases not matched to a gene. The CDR3 extends over 14 amino acids. The CDR3 DNA sequence: TGTGCCGGTACTCGGACTAGCGAGACCTACGAGCAGTACTTC. Translation: CAGTRTSETYEQYF.

This chain joins TRBV12-3 or TRBV12-4 and TRBJ1-2; perhaps TRBD1 as D (6 bases). V lost 6 bases, J lost 5 bases, and 13 bases lay in between. The CDR3 is 13 residues long. The CDR3 loop is CASSPGTSYGYTF. The CDR3 DNA sequence: TGTGCCAGCAGCCCCGGGACATCGTATGGCTACACCTTC.

DNA for the CDR3: TGTGCCAGCAGCCCCCGGGGAGGGTACTATGGCTACACCTTC. Protein product: CASSPRGGYYGYTF. The J gene is TRBJ1-2, the V gene TRBV28; D uncertain. CDR3 size: 14 residues. V gave up 6 bases and J gave up 3 bases, with 14 bases separating them. In germline, CDR1 is MDHEN, CDR2 SYDVKM.

The chain has TRBV19 and TRBJ1-2, with 8 bases matching TRBD1. Germline assignment: CDR1 LNHDA and CDR2 SQIVND (reference sequence). This CDR3 region has 16 residues. J gave up 2 bases and V 5 bases, and 10 bases lay outside the gene matches. The CDR3 is CASSWTGRNPNYGYTF. CDR3 DNA: TGTGCCAGTAGTTGGACAGGGAGAAACCCCAACTATGGCTACACCTTC.

This sequence joins TRBV5-1 and TRBJ2-1; 14 bases are shared with TRBD2. Per the germline V gene, CDR1 is SGHRS and CDR2 is YFSETQ. This CDR3 has 14 residues. Germline trimming cut 7 bases from V and 10 bases from J; bases unmatched to any gene: 7. The CDR3 DNA reads as TGCGCCAGCCGGGGACTAGCGGGAGCAGGGGAGCAGTTCTTC. Its translation: CASRGLAGAGEQFF.

The table lists this clone with a few counts. The rearrangement joins TRBV3-1 (or the pseudogene TRBV3-2) to TRBJ1-6, with 7 bases fitting TRBD1. CDR1 is LGHDT, CDR2 YNNKEL, per germline (reference sequence). J was trimmed by 14 bases and V by 3 bases; bases with no gene match: 7. The CDR3 sequence is 13 residues long. DNA of the CDR3: TGTGCCAGCAGCCATGGGGACAGCCTTACCCTCCACTTT. Residues: CASSHGDSLTLHF.